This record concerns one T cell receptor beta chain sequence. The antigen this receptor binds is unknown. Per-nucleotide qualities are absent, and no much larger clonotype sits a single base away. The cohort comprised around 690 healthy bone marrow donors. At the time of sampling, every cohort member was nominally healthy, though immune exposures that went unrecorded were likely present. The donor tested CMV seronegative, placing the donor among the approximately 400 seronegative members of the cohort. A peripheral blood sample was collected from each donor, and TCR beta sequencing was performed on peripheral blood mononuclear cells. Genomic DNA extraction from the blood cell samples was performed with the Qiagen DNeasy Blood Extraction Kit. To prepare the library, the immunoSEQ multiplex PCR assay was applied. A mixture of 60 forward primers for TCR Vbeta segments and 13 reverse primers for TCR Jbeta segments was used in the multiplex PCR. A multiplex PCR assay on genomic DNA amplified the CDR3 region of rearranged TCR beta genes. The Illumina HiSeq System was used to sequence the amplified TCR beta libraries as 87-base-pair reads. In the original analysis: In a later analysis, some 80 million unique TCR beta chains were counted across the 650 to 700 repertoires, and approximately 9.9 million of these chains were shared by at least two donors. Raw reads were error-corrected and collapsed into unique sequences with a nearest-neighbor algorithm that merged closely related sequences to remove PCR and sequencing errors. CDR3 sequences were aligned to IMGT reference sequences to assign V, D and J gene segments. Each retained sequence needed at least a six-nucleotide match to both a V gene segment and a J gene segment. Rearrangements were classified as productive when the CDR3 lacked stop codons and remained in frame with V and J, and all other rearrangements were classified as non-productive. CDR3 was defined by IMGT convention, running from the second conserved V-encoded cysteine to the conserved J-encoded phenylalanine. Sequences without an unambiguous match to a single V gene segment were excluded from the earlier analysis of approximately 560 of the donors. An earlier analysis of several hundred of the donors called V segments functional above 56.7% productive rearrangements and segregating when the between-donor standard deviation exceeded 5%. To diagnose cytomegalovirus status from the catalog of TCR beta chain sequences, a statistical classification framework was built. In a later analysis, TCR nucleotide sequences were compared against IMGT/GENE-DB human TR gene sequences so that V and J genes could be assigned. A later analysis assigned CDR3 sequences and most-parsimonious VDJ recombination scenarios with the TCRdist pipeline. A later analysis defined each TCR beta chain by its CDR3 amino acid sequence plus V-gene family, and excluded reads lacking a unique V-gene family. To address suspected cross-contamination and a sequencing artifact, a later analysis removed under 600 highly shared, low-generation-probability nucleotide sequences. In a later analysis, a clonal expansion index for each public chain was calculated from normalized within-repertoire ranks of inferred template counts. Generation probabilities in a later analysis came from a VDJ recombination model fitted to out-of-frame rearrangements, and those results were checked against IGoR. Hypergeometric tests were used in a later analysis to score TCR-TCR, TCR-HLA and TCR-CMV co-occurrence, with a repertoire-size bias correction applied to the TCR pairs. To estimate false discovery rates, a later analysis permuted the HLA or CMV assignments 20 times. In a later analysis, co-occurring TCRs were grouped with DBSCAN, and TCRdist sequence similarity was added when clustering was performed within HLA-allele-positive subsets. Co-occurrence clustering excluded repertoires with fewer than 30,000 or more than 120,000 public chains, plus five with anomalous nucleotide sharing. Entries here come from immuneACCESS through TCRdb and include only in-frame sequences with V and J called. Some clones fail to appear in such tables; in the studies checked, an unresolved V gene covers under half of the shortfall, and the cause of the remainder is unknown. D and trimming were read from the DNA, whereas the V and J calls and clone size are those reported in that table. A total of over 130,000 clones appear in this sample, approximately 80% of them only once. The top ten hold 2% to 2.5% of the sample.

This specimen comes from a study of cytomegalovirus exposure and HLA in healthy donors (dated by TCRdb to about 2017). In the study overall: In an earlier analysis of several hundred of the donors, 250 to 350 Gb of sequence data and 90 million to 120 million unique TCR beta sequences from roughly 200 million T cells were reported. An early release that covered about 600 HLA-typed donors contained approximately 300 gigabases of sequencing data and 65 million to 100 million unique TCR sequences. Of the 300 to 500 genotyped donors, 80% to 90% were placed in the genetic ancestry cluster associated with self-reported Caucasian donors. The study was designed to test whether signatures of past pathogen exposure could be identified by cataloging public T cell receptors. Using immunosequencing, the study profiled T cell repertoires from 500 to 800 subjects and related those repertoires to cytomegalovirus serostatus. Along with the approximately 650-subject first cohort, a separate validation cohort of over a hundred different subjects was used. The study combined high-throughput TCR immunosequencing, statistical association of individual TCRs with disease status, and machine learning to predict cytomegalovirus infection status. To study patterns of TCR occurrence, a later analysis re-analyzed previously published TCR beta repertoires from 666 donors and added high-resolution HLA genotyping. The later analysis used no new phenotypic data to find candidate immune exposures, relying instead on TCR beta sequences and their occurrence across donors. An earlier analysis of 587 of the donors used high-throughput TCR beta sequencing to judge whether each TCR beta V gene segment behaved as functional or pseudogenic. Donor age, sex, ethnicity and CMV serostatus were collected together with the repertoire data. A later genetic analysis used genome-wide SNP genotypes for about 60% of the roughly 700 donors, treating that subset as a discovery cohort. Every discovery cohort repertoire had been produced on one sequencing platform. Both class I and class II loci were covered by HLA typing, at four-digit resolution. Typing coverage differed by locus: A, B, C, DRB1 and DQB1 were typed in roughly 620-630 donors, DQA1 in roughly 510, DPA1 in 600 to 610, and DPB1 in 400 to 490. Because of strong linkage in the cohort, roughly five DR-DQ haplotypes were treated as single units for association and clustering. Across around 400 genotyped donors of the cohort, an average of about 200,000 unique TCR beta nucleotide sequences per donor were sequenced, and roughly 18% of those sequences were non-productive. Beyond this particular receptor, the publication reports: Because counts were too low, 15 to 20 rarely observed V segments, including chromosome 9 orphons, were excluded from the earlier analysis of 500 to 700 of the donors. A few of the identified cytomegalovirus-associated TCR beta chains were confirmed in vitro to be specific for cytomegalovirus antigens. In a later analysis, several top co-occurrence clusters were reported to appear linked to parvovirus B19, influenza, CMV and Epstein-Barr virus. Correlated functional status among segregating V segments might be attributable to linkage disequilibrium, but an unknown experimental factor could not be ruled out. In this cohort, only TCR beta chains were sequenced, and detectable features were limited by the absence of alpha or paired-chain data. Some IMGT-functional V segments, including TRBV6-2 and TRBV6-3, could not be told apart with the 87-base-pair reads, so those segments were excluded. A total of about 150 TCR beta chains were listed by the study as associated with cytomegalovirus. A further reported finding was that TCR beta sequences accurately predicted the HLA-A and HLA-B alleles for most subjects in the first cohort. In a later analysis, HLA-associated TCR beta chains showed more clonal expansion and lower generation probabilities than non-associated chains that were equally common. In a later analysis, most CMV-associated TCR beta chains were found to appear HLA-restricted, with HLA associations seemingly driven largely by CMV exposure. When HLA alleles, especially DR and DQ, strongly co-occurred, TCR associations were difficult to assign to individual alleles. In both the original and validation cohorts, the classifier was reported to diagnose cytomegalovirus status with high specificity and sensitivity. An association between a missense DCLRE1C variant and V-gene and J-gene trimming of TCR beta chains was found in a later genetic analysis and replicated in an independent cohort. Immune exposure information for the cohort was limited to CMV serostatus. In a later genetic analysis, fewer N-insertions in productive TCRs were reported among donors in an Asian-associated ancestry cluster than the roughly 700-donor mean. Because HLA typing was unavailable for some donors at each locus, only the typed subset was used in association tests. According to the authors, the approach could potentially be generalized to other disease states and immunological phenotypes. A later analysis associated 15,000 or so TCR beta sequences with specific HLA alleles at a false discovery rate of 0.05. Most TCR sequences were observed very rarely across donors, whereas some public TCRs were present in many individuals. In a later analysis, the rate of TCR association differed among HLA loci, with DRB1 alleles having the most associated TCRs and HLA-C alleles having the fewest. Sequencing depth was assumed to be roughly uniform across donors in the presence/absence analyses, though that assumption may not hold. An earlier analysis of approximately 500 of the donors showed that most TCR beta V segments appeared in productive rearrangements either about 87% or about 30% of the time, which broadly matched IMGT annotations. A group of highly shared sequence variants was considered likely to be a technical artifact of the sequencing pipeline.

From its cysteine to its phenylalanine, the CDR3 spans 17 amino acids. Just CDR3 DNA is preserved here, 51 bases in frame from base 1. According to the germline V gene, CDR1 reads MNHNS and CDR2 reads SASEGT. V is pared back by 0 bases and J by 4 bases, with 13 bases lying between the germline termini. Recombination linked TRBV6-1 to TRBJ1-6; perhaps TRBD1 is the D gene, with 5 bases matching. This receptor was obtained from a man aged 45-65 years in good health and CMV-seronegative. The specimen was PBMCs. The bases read TGTGCCAGCAGTGAAGCGCGGGGCACCCCGTATAATTCACCCCTCCACTTT. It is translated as CASSEARGTPYNSPLHF.